A single sample gave rise to the 15 T cell receptor beta chains below, sequenced in a study of post-analysis software for immune sequencing data (dated by TCRdb to 2013 to 2016). Antigen specificity for these receptors is unknown. General conclusions and limits of the study: Patients showed significantly higher frequencies than controls for 4 or 5 TRBV segments, among them TRBV5-6, TRBV5-1 and TRBV20-1.

Library prep was done by PCR. The reads were generated on an Illumina HiSeq 2500. Unique molecular identifiers were incorporated into TCR beta cDNA libraries to reduce PCR and sequencing biases. The raw public reads went through TCRdb reprocessing: fastp at Q25, MiXCR clone calling, in-frame beta chains kept. All rows with the same CDR3 protein become a single entry with the most common DNA and genes. This sample has about 820,000 distinct CDR3 sequences in its table, and around 50% of those were observed once. In total, the top ten clones hold approximately 4.2% of the sample. The sequenced sample consisted of blood. Receptor source: a girl aged 10-17 years with multiple sclerosis.

This clonotype was seen only a few times. This may be a read error, as it is one base from a much larger clone. The chain combines TRBV5-1 with TRBJ2-7; no clear D. Germline CDR1 is SGHRS and CDR2 is YFSETQ. CDR3 size: 13 residues. The V and J ends lost 0 bases and 3 bases respectively, with 7 bases between them. CDR3 sequence reads: CASSLDSGYEQYF. The CDR3 bases are TGCGCCAGCAGCTTGGACAGTGGCTACGAGCAGTACTTC.

The chain links TRBV5-1 to TRBJ2-7; 8 positions match TRBD1. This CDR3 spans 15 amino acids. With V trimmed by 4 bases and J by 1 base, 7 bases remained unmatched. Germline V gene lookup returns CDR1 SGHRS and CDR2 YFSETQ. Here the CDR3 DNA reads TGCGCCAGCAGCGGAAGACAGGGGTCGTCCTACGAGCAGTACTTC. Translated: CASSGRQGSSYEQYF.

This clonotype was detected only once. The genes are TRBV20-1 and TRBJ2-5; 14 bases are a match to TRBD2. The V gene end was trimmed by 3 bases and the J gene end by 3 bases; junction bases not matched to a gene: 3. This CDR3 contains 15 residues. Germline CDR1 DFQATT, CDR2 SNEGSKA (reference sequence). The DNA for the CDR3 is TGCAGTGCTAGGGGACTAGCGGGGGAAGAAGAGACCCAGTACTTC. Translated: CSARGLAGEEETQYF.

Only a few counts were recorded for this clonotype. This chain links TRBV20-1 with TRBJ1-6, with a weak D call TRBD1 (5 bases). This CDR3 comprises 13 residues. With 1 base removed from V and 9 bases from J, the gap between germline ends came to 10 bases. Germline V CDR1 and CDR2: DFQATT, SNEGSKA (reference sequence). The CDR3 loop is CSARGDSGSPLHF. CDR3 DNA sequence: TGCAGTGCTAGAGGTGACAGTGGTTCACCCCTCCACTTT.

The chain employs TRBV19 and TRBJ2-1; the match to TRBD1 covers 12 bases. The CDR3 has 15 amino acids. Germline CDR1 and CDR2: LNHDA and SQIVND (reference sequence). V dropped 1 base and J dropped 8; count of bases not matched to a gene: 3. In DNA form, the CDR3 reads TGTGCCAGTAGTATAGGGAGGGACAGGGGGCATGAGCAGTTCTTC. It specifies CASSIGRDRGHEQFF.

The J gene is TRBJ2-1, the V gene TRBV12-5; D is undetermined. V was trimmed by 6 bases and J by 9 bases, leaving 12 bases between them. The CDR3 extends over 12 amino acids. Germline loops: CDR1 LGHNT, CDR2 FRNRAP. This CDR3 reads CASGTASGEQFF. CDR3 bases: TGTGCTAGTGGGACGGCTTCTGGTGAGCAGTTCTTC.

About this clonotype: Relative to the germline gene, one junction end is altered; a read error may explain this. The gene calls are TRBV5-1 and TRBJ2-1; TRBD2 aligns across 8 bases. This CDR3 has 15 residues. From germline, CDR1 is SGHRS and CDR2 YFSETQ. The CDR3 here is CASSLKAGESSEQFF. As DNA, the CDR3 is TGTGCCAGCAGCTTAAAAGCGGGAGAATCGTCTGAGCAGTTCTTC. Together with reference TRBV5-1 and TRBJ2-1, the CDR3 gives the full variable domain: KAGVTQTPRYLIKTRGQQVTLSCSPISGHRSVSWYQQTPGQGLQFLFEYFSETQRNKGNFPGRFSGRQFSNSRSEMNVSTLELGDSALYLCASSLKAGESSEQFFGPGTRLTVL.

The genes are TRBV9 and TRBJ1-2; 8 bases are shared with TRBD1. Trimming cost V 0 bases and J 6 bases; bases outside gene matches: 7. Germline-derived CDR1 and CDR2 are SGDLS and YYNGEE. CDR3 length: 15 residues. The CDR3 DNA reads as TGTGCCAGCAGCGTAGACGTCACAGGGGGAAATGGCTACACCTTC. Translating gives CASSVDVTGGNGYTF.

The V call is TRBV28, the J call TRBJ2-3, with D possibly matching TRBD1 (5 bases). Germline V gene sequence: CDR1 MDHEN, CDR2 SYDVKM. Trimming cost V 6 bases and J 4 bases, with 14 bases left between them. There are 14 residues in the CDR3. CDR3 in DNA: TGTGCCAGCAGGGGGCCCTTAGAGGCAGATACGCAGTATTTT. This gives the protein CASRGPLEADTQYF.

The chain has TRBV7-9 and TRBJ2-7, with 7 bases aligning to TRBD1. The DNA end is a closer match to TRBJ2-5, so the J assignment may be wrong. This CDR3 region has 15 residues. The germline V gene encodes CDR1 SEHNR and CDR2 FQNEAQ (reference sequence). Written as DNA, the CDR3 is TGTGCCAGCAGCTTAGGGGACAGCCTATCGGAGACCCAGTACTTC. It codes for CASSLGDSLSETQYF.

The chain has TRBV20-1 and TRBJ2-1; TRBD1 aligns across 7 bases. CDR1 and CDR2 from the germline V gene are DFQATT and SNEGSKA (reference sequence). The CDR3 contains 15 residues. Trimming took 4 bases from V and 7 from J; bases not matched to a gene: 13. CDR3 residues: CSATPGQTLWNEQFF. The CDR3 nucleotides are TGCAGTGCTACCCCGGGACAGACGTTGTGGAATGAGCAGTTCTTC.

This clonotype has only a few counts. The chain has TRBV24-1 and TRBJ2-3; D remains ambiguous. V lost 4 bases to trimming and J lost 5 bases, with 9 bases between them. CDR1 and CDR2 from the germline V gene are KGHDR and SFDVKD. This CDR3 has 13 residues. The CDR3 nucleotides are TGTGCCACCAGTGACCGCCAGCGAGATACGCAGTATTTT. This gives the protein CATSDRQRDTQYF.

This clonotype was seen more than once but under ten times. The V gene is TRBV20-1, the J gene TRBJ1-2, with D uncertain. Germline-derived CDR1 and CDR2 are DFQATT and SNEGSKA (reference sequence). This CDR3 is 11 amino acids long. The germline V and J ends were trimmed by 3 bases and 4 bases, with 6 bases remaining between them. Written as DNA, the CDR3 is TGCAGTGCTAGTGCAGTCTATGGCTACACCTTC. It specifies CSASAVYGYTF.

This chain uses TRBV19 with TRBJ2-3, with 8 positions matching TRBD1. V shed 7 bases and J 3 bases; nucleotides not matched to a gene: 9. The CDR3 contains 15 residues. CDR1 and CDR2 from the germline V gene are LNHDA and SQIVND (reference sequence). The CDR3 nucleotides are TGTGCCAGTAACAACGCAGGGGGCTGGACAGATACGCAGTATTTT. Translating it yields CASNNAGGWTDTQYF.

The chain couples TRBV2 to TRBJ2-1; 11 bases are a match to TRBD1. With 3 bases clipped from V and 8 bases from J, the junction kept 9 bases outside the gene matches. Germline V lookup: CDR1 SNHLY, CDR2 FYNNEI. There are 16 residues in the CDR3. The CDR3 bases are TGTGCCAGCAGTGAGGTGGGACAGGGGGAAGGAGATGAGCAGTTCTTC. It is translated as CASSEVGQGEGDEQFF.